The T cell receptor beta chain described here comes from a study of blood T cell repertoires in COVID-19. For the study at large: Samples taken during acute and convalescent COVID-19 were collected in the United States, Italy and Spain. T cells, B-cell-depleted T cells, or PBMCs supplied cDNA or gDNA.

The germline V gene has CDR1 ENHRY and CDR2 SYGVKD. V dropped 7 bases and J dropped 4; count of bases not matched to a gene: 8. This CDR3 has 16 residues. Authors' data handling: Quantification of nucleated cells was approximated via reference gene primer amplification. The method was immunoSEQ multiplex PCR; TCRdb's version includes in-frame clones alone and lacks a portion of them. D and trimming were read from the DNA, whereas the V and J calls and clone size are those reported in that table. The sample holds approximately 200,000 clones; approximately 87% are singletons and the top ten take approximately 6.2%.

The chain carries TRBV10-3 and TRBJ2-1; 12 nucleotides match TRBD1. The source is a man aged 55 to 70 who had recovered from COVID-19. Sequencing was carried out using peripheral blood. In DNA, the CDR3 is TGTGCCATCACCGTACCGGGACAGGGGGCGTACAATGAGCAGTTCTTC. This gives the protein CAITVPGQGAYNEQFF.